The 32 T cell receptor beta chains below all came from one sample that was sequenced in a study of T cell changes during pregnancy in multiple sclerosis (dated by TCRdb to the late 2010s). Libraries were constructed by the immunoSEQ multiplex PCR assay. Entries here come from immuneACCESS through TCRdb and include only in-frame sequences with V and J called. Some clones fail to appear in such tables; in the studies checked, an unresolved V gene covers under half of the shortfall, and the cause of the remainder is unknown. The sample contains 30,000 to 40,000 clones, over 90% of them found a single time. About 0.4% of the sample belongs to the ten largest clones. The sample here was CD4+ T cells from peripheral blood mononuclear cells, taken in the second trimester of pregnancy. These TCRs come from a female donor with multiple sclerosis, enrolled in a pregnancy study.

The CDR3 loop is CASSLGSGRAFF. The CDR3 DNA sequence: TGTGCCAGCAGCTTAGGGTCGGGGAGGGCTTTCTTT. The chain links TRBV7-2 to TRBJ1-1; D unclear. V lost 1 base and J lost 11, with 11 bases in between. The CDR3 totals 12 residues. Germline-derived CDR1 and CDR2 are SGHTA and FQGNSA.

This clone was detected once. The V gene is TRBV7-6, the J gene TRBJ2-2; the match to TRBD1 covers 9 bases. Germline-derived CDR1 and CDR2 are SGHVS and FNYEAQ. V was clipped by 5 bases and J by 5 bases; unmatched bases: 6. This CDR3 is built from 15 residues. The CDR3 DNA follows: TGTGCCAGCAGCCCCGGGACAGGGCGAACCGGGGAGCTGTTTTTT. It is translated as CASSPGTGRTGELFF.

This clone has a single count. J is TRBJ2-5 and V is TRBV10-3; the D gene is possibly TRBD1 (6 bases). Trimming removed 6 bases from V and 0 bases from J, with 8 bases in between. Per the germline V gene, CDR1 is ENHRY and CDR2 is SYGVKD. This CDR3 is 13 amino acids long. CDR3 DNA: TGTGCCATCAGAAGGGGGTACCAAGAGACCCAGTACTTC. Amino acids: CAIRRGYQETQYF.

V and J are TRBV10-3 and TRBJ2-1, with a tentative D call TRBD2 (5 bases). The CDR3 has 11 residues. V shed 5 bases and J shed 8 bases, with 7 bases lying between them. The germline V gene has CDR1 ENHRY and CDR2 SYGVKD. The CDR3 DNA sequence: TGTGCCATCAGTATCGGGGATGAGCAGTTCTTC. Its protein product is CAISIGDEQFF.

The V and J genes are TRBV2 and TRBJ2-1, with 10 nucleotides matching TRBD2. The CDR3 covers 13 residues. With V trimmed by 8 bases and J by 7 bases, 5 bases remained unmatched. Germline CDR1 is SNHLY and CDR2 is FYNNEI. Here the CDR3 reads CASSETSGNEQFF. CDR3 in DNA: TGTGCCAGCTCCGAGACTAGCGGGAATGAGCAGTTCTTC.

V gene TRBV5-1 combines with J gene TRBJ2-1, with TRBD1 identical over 8 bases. Trimming removed 4 bases from V and 5 bases from J; junction bases left unmatched: 8. The CDR3 covers 15 residues. Germline lookup yields CDR1 SGHRS and CDR2 YFSETQ. The CDR3 DNA sequence: TGCGCCAGCAGCGCCTCAGGGGGCGGCCACAATGAGCAGTTCTTC. Amino acid sequence: CASSASGGGHNEQFF.

V usage is TRBV19 and J usage is TRBJ1-1; 7 nucleotides match TRBD1. This CDR3 has 14 amino acids. CDR1 is LNHDA, CDR2 SQIVND, per germline (reference sequence). V was pared by 9 bases and J by 5 bases, with 12 bases of the junction left unmatched. The CDR3 is CASLWTGRGTEAFF. CDR3 DNA: TGTGCCAGCCTTTGGACAGGAAGGGGGACTGAAGCTTTCTTT.

V is TRBV27 and J is TRBJ2-7, with 7 bases aligning to TRBD1. The CDR3 is 14 residues long. V dropped 5 bases and J dropped 0; count of bases not matched to a gene: 4. CDR1 is MNHEY, CDR2 SMNVEV, per germline (reference sequence). The chain's CDR3 is CASSPHRGSYEQYF. Written as DNA, the CDR3 is TGTGCCAGCAGTCCCCACAGGGGCTCCTACGAGCAGTACTTC.

The J gene is TRBJ2-2, the V gene TRBV9; TRBD2 agrees at 11 bases. J was trimmed by 1 base and V by 4 bases; bases with no gene match: 6. The CDR3 is 17 amino acids. Per germline, CDR1 SGDLS and CDR2 YYNGEE. The CDR3 DNA reads as TGTGCCAGCAGCTTCCAAGGGACTAGCGGGAACACCGGGGAGCTGTTTTTT. Translating it yields CASSFQGTSGNTGELFF. Full variable domain (outside the CDR3, taken from reference TRBV9 and TRBJ2-2): DSGVTQTPKHLITATGQRVTLRCSPRSGDLSVYWYQQSLDQGLQFLIQYYNGEERAKGNILERFSAQQFPDLHSELNLSSLELGDSALYFCASSFQGTSGNTGELFFGEGSRLTVL.

This chain uses TRBV5-1 with TRBJ1-4; 8 bases are a match to TRBD1. V shed 0 bases and J 10 bases; nucleotides not matched to a gene: 5. The CDR3 consists of 14 residues. Germline CDR1 and CDR2: SGHRS and YFSETQ. CDR3: CASSLGRGHGKLFF. Here the CDR3 DNA reads TGCGCCAGCAGCTTGGGCAGGGGGCATGGAAAACTGTTTTTT.

The chain combines TRBV19 with TRBJ2-1; 13 bases agree with TRBD2. After removal of 3 bases from V and 3 bases from J, the junction contained 2 bases not matched to a gene. The CDR3 sequence is 16 residues long. Looked up from germline, CDR1 is LNHDA and CDR2 is SQIVND (reference sequence). The chain's CDR3 is CASSMTSGGLYNEQFF. CDR3 DNA sequence: TGTGCCAGTAGTATGACTAGCGGGGGGCTCTACAATGAGCAGTTCTTC.

The V call is TRBV2, the J call TRBJ1-6; a possible D gene is TRBD1 (5 bases). The CDR3 spans 15 residues. V was pared by 3 bases and J by 7 bases, with 13 bases between. The germline CDR1 and CDR2 sequences are SNHLY and FYNNEI. CDR3 sequence reads: CASSDFRVPNSPLHF. Here the CDR3 DNA reads TGTGCCAGCAGTGATTTCAGGGTCCCAAATTCACCCCTCCACTTT.

The chain is built from TRBV5-5 and TRBJ2-1, with 12 bases matching TRBD2. In germline, CDR1 is SGHKS, CDR2 YYEKEE (reference sequence). The CDR3 is made up of 15 amino acids. The junction had 5 bases not matched to a gene; V was cut back by 4 bases and J by 6 bases. CDR3 sequence: CASSRLAGVLNEQFF. In DNA form, the CDR3 reads TGTGCCAGCAGCCGACTAGCGGGGGTCCTCAATGAGCAGTTCTTC.

This sequence joins TRBV2 and TRBJ1-4, with TRBD1 as a possible D gene (5 bases). The CDR3 consists of 13 residues. The V gene lost 7 bases and the J gene lost 7 bases, with 13 bases spanning the gap. Looked up from germline, CDR1 is SNHLY and CDR2 is FYNNEI. The CDR3 loop reads CASNSQGVEKLFF. The DNA of the CDR3 is TGTGCCAGCAACAGCCAGGGTGTTGAAAAACTGTTTTTT.

In this sample, this clone turned up once. The rearrangement uses TRBV2 and TRBJ2-6, with 14 bases lining up with TRBD2. The CDR3 loop spans 19 amino acids. Per the germline V gene, CDR1 is SNHLY and CDR2 is FYNNEI. Trimming at V came to 7 bases and at J to 3 bases, leaving 11 bases not matched to a gene. The CDR3 DNA is TGTGCCAGCACGCCACCCGGGACTAGCGGGAGCGGTGGGGCCAACGTCCTGACTTTC. Protein product: CASTPPGTSGSGGANVLTF.

The chain recombines TRBV7-2 with TRBJ2-7; 13 nucleotides line up with TRBD2. V gave up 3 bases and J gave up 0 bases; unmatched junction bases: 5. The CDR3 sequence is 17 residues long. Germline assignment: CDR1 SGHTA and CDR2 FQGNSA. The CDR3, as DNA: TGTGCCAGCAGCTTGCCGGGACTAGCGGGGATCTCCTACGAGCAGTACTTC. This translates into CASSLPGLAGISYEQYF.

The genes are TRBV6-5 and TRBJ1-2; TRBD1 matches 7 bases. The CDR3 loop spans 11 amino acids. Per germline, CDR1 MNHEY and CDR2 SVGAGI. V trimming: 10 bases; J trimming: 7 bases; junction bases outside the gene matches: 6. For the CDR3, the DNA is TGTGCCACTCAGACAGGGCGTGGCTACACCTTC. Its translation is CATQTGRGYTF.

V is TRBV27 and J is TRBJ2-5; 11 bases agree with TRBD2. With 8 bases clipped from V and 5 bases from J, the junction kept 7 bases outside the gene matches. There are 14 residues in the CDR3. Germline V gene lookup returns CDR1 MNHEY and CDR2 SMNVEV (reference sequence). In DNA, the CDR3 is TGTGCCAGCCGGGGACTAGCGGCTCAGGAGACCCAGTACTTC. This gives the protein CASRGLAAQETQYF.

CDR3 bases: TGTGCCAGCAGCCCGAGGCGGGGAACTAATGAAAAACTGTTTTTT. It translates to CASSPRRGTNEKLFF. The rearrangement links TRBV6-5 to TRBJ1-4; D ambiguous. There are 15 residues in the CDR3. Germline V gene lookup returns CDR1 MNHEY and CDR2 SVGAGI. V was trimmed by 6 bases and J by 1 base, leaving 12 bases between them.

V usage is TRBV18 and J usage is TRBJ1-1; D is undetermined. The V end was cut by 1 base, the J end by 8 bases, with 11 bases between. The CDR3 loop spans 13 amino acids. Per germline, CDR1 KGHSH and CDR2 LQKENI. CDR3 bases: TGTGCCAGCTCACCACTAAGTGAGTGGGAAGCTTTCTTT. It yields the protein CASSPLSEWEAFF.

The V and J genes are TRBV29-1 and TRBJ2-3; TRBD1 matches 9 bases. Germline V lookup: CDR1 SQVTM, CDR2 ANQGSEA. The V gene end was trimmed by 0 bases and the J gene end by 6 bases; junction bases not matched to a gene: 10. The CDR3 is 16 residues long. CDR3 DNA: TGCAGCGTTGAAGATCGGGTACAGGGGGCAACCGATACGCAGTATTTT. Its translation is CSVEDRVQGATDTQYF.

This clone appeared once. The rearrangement joins TRBV18 to TRBJ1-5; the match to TRBD1 covers 7 bases. The J segment lost 0 bases and the V segment lost 1 base, leaving 9 bases of the junction unmatched. Germline V gene sequence: CDR1 KGHSH, CDR2 LQKENI. There are 18 residues in the CDR3. This chain's CDR3 is CASSPLGQTGNSNQPQHF. In nucleotides, the CDR3 is TGTGCCAGCTCACCACTCGGACAGACAGGGAATAGCAATCAGCCCCAGCATTTT.

The chain couples TRBV6-1 to TRBJ2-7, with D tentatively TRBD1 (7 bases). This CDR3 is built from 15 residues. Trimming shortened V by 4 bases and J by 3 bases, and 16 bases separated the two germline ends. The germline V gene encodes CDR1 MNHNS and CDR2 SASEGT. The CDR3 DNA is TGTGCCAGCAGTGTAACAGGGGAGGTATACTACGAGCAGTACTTC. Translation gives CASSVTGEVYYEQYF.

This rearrangement joins TRBV28 to TRBJ2-2; tentative D call: TRBD2 (5 bases). The CDR3 contains 14 residues. CDR1 is MDHEN, CDR2 SYDVKM, per germline. V lost 3 bases and J lost 5, with 10 bases in between. The CDR3 protein is CASSFLGRTGELFF. CDR3 DNA sequence: TGTGCCAGCAGTTTCCTTGGGAGAACCGGGGAGCTGTTTTTT.

This chain links TRBV25-1 with TRBJ2-7, with 8 bases identical to TRBD1. CDR3 length equals 15 residues. Losses at the gene ends were 8 bases for V and 4 bases for J; bases not matched to a gene: 13. The germline V gene has CDR1 MGHDK and CDR2 SYGVNS. The CDR3 DNA is TGTGCCAGCGGTCTAAGCGGACAGGGAGATTACGAGCAGTACTTC. Translation gives CASGLSGQGDYEQYF.

CDR3 protein: CASSHRTSGYNEQFF. In DNA form, the CDR3 reads TGTGCCAGCAGCCATAGGACTAGCGGGTACAATGAGCAGTTCTTC. The chain employs TRBV14 and TRBJ2-1; 11 bases agree with TRBD2. In germline, CDR1 is SGHDN, CDR2 FVKESK. The CDR3 has 15 residues. V shed 3 bases and J 4 bases; nucleotides not matched to a gene: 2.

This chain uses TRBV18 with TRBJ1-1, with 12 bases aligning to TRBD1. CDR3 length: 18 amino acids. J gave up 6 bases and V 0 bases, and 11 bases lay outside the gene matches. Looked up from germline, CDR1 is KGHSH and CDR2 is LQKENI. The CDR3 bases are TGTGCCAGCTCACCACCGCCCCGGGACAGGGGGCTCCTGGCTGAAGCTTTCTTT. This encodes CASSPPPRDRGLLAEAFF.

The sample holds a few counts of this clone. The chain is built from TRBV2 and TRBJ1-6; D is perhaps TRBD1 (6 bases). Germline CDR1 and CDR2: SNHLY and FYNNEI. Between the trimmed V and J ends, which lost 3 bases and 13 bases, there was a span of 16 bases. The CDR3 loop spans 14 amino acids. As DNA, the CDR3 is TGTGCCAGCAGTGAGTCAGGCAGGGGACGGCCCCTCCACTTT. This sequence encodes CASSESGRGRPLHF.

The chain uses TRBV11-3 and TRBJ2-5; a possible D gene is TRBD2 (5 bases). V was pared by 0 bases and J by 7 bases, with 15 bases between. This CDR3 spans 15 amino acids. The germline V gene has CDR1 SGHNT and CDR2 YENEEA. CDR3 in amino acids: CASSLEVGGSGTQYF. CDR3 sequence (DNA): TGTGCCAGCAGCTTAGAAGTCGGCGGGTCAGGGACCCAGTACTTC.

Here the CDR3 DNA reads TGTGCCAGCAGCTCGGGGCGGGGTACGGGCAATGAGCAGTTCTTC. Its translation: CASSSGRGTGNEQFF. This chain uses TRBV7-3 with TRBJ2-1; tentative D call: TRBD2 (6 bases). Trimming took 4 bases from V and 6 from J, leaving 16 bases between them. Germline V gene lookup returns CDR1 SGHTA and CDR2 FQGTGA. This CDR3 has 15 amino acids.

J is TRBJ2-7 and V is TRBV2; 13 bases align to TRBD2. From germline, CDR1 is SNHLY and CDR2 FYNNEI. V trimming: 11 bases; J trimming: 7 bases; junction bases outside the gene matches: 5. This CDR3 has 12 amino acids. The CDR3 protein is CAGTSGGGEQYF. The DNA for the CDR3 is TGTGCCGGAACTAGCGGGGGGGGTGAGCAGTACTTC.

The chain carries TRBV5-1 and TRBJ2-7; D possibly corresponds to TRBD2 (6 bases). Germline assignment: CDR1 SGHRS and CDR2 YFSETQ. Trimming removed 4 bases from V and 0 bases from J, with 14 bases in between. The CDR3 contains 15 residues. The CDR3 sequence is CASSPTSVSSYEQYF. Here the CDR3 DNA reads TGCGCCAGCAGCCCGACTAGTGTAAGCTCCTACGAGCAGTACTTC.